One and the same sample provided the 5 T cell receptor beta chains below, sequenced in a study of spatial heterogeneity in lung cancer. Study-level findings and limits: One measure, the expanded intratumoral alpha and beta TCR count, tracked tumor mutation counts.

Time point defined: sample taken at primary tumor resection. No antigen is known for these receptors. TCRdb reprocessed the 5' RACE reads via MiXCR and lists one record per CDR3 protein. The repertoire holds 2,500 or so distinct CDR3 sequences, with 1.4% to 1.5% as singletons. The sample here was lung tumor tissue, taken at surgery. Receptors originate from a male donor with early-stage non-small cell lung cancer.

This clonotype is medium-sized within its sample. CDR3 region: CASTLGYGYTF. CDR3 bases: TGTGCCAGTACCCTAGGCTATGGCTACACCTTC. The chain combines TRBV19 with TRBJ1-2, with D unresolved. This CDR3 has 11 amino acids. Germline lookup yields CDR1 LNHDA and CDR2 SQIVND (reference sequence). V dropped 7 bases and J dropped 4 bases, with 7 bases sitting between them.

This clonotype is termed large. The V gene is TRBV15, the J gene TRBJ1-1, with TRBD1 identical over 8 bases. With 0 bases clipped from V and 5 bases from J, the junction kept 2 bases outside the gene matches. The CDR3 contains 14 residues. Germline CDR1 reads LNHNV; CDR2 reads YYDKDF (reference sequence). The CDR3 sequence: CATSRENRGTEAFF. CDR3 in DNA: TGTGCCACCAGCAGAGAAAACAGGGGGACTGAAGCTTTCTTT.

This clonotype is termed medium-sized. The chain joins TRBV7-2 to TRBJ2-3; 14 nucleotides align to TRBD2. CDR1 and CDR2 (germline): SGHTA, FQGNSA. This CDR3 comprises 17 residues. Germline trimming cut 5 bases from V and 5 bases from J; bases unmatched to any gene: 9. The CDR3 DNA reads TGTGCCAGCAGCCCGCTTTGGGGACTAGCGGGGGTAGATACGCAGTATTTT. Translation: CASSPLWGLAGVDTQYF.

Ten or more counts support this clonotype. This chain links TRBV6-1 with TRBJ2-5; D may correspond to TRBD1 or TRBD2 (5 bases each). Germline V gene lookup returns CDR1 MNHNS and CDR2 SASEGT. The CDR3 extends over 14 amino acids. V dropped 6 bases and J dropped 5 bases, with 16 bases sitting between them. For the CDR3, the DNA is TGTGCCAGCAGATGGGACCGCCTTACGGAGACCCAGTACTTC. It specifies CASRWDRLTETQYF.

This clonotype is classed as medium-sized (0.01 to 0.1%). The chain carries TRBV20-1 and TRBJ1-5; D not certain. V lost 3 bases and J lost 9, with 12 bases in between. Germline V gene sequence: CDR1 DFQATT, CDR2 SNEGSKA (reference sequence). The CDR3 loop spans 12 amino acids. This CDR3 reads CSASLSFGPQHF. CDR3 nucleotide sequence: TGCAGTGCTAGTCTTTCGTTTGGGCCCCAGCATTTT.